The next 30 T cell receptor beta chains were all read from a single sample in a study of T cells in Graves' hyperthyroidism and ophthalmopathy. RNA transcripts gave rise to amplified TCR beta CDR3 regions. A first-round RT-PCR of the TCR CDR3 used the HTBI primer set. MiXCR, run by TCRdb on the multiplex PCR reads, gives a single entry per CDR3 protein. The top ten hold roughly 17% of the sample, which has around 520,000 distinct CDR3 sequences, 13% to 15% seen once. Sample: blood. The receptors originated from a young woman with Graves' hyperthyroidism.

There are many counts of this clonotype. The rearrangement joins TRBV20-1 to TRBJ2-1, with D tentatively TRBD2 (6 bases). This CDR3 has 16 residues. The V and J ends lost 0 bases and 1 base respectively, with 13 bases between them. Looked up from germline, CDR1 is DFQATT and CDR2 is SNEGSKA (reference sequence). The CDR3 region is CSAREGSGRSYNEQFF. In nucleotides, the CDR3 is TGCAGTGCTAGAGAGGGGTCAGGGAGGTCCTACAATGAGCAGTTCTTC.

This clonotype occurred many times. V and J are TRBV6-2 or TRBV6-3 and TRBJ1-1; TRBD1 matches 9 bases. The CDR3 extends over 15 amino acids. J was trimmed by 4 bases and V by 0 bases; bases with no gene match: 3. CDR1 is MNHEY, CDR2 SVGEGT, per germline. The CDR3 is CASSYSLTGGTEAFF. CDR3 bases: TGTGCCAGCAGTTACTCCCTGACAGGGGGCACTGAAGCTTTCTTT.

This clonotype was found many times. This sequence joins TRBV5-5 and TRBJ1-5, with a possible D match to TRBD1 (5 bases). Germline V gives CDR1 SGHKS, CDR2 YYEKEE (reference sequence). The CDR3 sequence is 15 residues long. V lost 0 bases and J lost 0, with 7 bases in between. CDR3 loop: CASSLGQYSNQPQHF. CDR3 nucleotide sequence: TGTGCCAGCAGCTTGGGACAGTATAGCAATCAGCCCCAGCATTTT. The whole variable domain, remainder taken from reference TRBV5-5 and TRBJ1-5, is DAGVTQSPTHLIKTRGQQVTLRCSPISGHKSVSWYQQVLGQGPQFIFQYYEKEERGRGNFPDRFSARQFPNYSSELNVNALLLGDSALYLCASSLGQYSNQPQHFGDGTRLSIL.

This clonotype has ten or more counts. CDR3 in DNA: TGTGCCAGCCCCGGAAAGACAGGGAGATCTGGGGCCAACGTCCTGACTTTC. Translating gives CASPGKTGRSGANVLTF. This sequence joins TRBV6-1 and TRBJ2-6; TRBD1 matches 7 bases. This CDR3 is 17 amino acids long. The V and J ends lost 8 bases and 1 base, in that order; junction bases with no gene match: 11. CDR1 is MNHNS, CDR2 SASEGT, per germline.

This clonotype was detected many times. This chain joins TRBV2 and TRBJ2-3; D is perhaps TRBD2 (5 bases). The CDR3 extends over 15 amino acids. Germline assignment: CDR1 SNHLY and CDR2 FYNNEI. The ends were cut back, 5 bases at V and 6 bases at J, with 18 bases in the middle. The CDR3 sequence is CASSYLGLPTDTQYF. Here the CDR3 DNA reads TGTGCCAGCAGTTATCTTGGACTTCCCACGGATACGCAGTATTTT.

This clonotype was seen repeatedly, ten times or more. The chain carries TRBV10-3 and TRBJ2-7, with unresolved D. The CDR3 contains 12 residues. Trimming took 11 bases from V and 3 from J, leaving 14 bases between them. Per germline, CDR1 ENHRY and CDR2 SYGVKD. In DNA, the CDR3 is TGTGCCTTACAAGGACCCTTCTACGAGCAGTACGTC. This sequence encodes CALQGPFYEQYV.

With respect to this clonotype: This sequence may be a read error, since a much larger clone differs from it by one base. The chain has TRBV19 and TRBJ2-7; D is perhaps TRBD2 (6 bases). Germline V CDR1 and CDR2: LNHDA, SQIVND (reference sequence). Trimming left V 5 bases short and J 5 bases short, with 22 bases between. The CDR3 spans 16 residues. CDR3 DNA sequence: TGTGCCAGTAGTCTCCTCCGTACGGGAGCGGGCAACGAGCAGTACGTC. It yields the protein CASSLLRTGAGNEQYV.

V and J are TRBV19 and TRBJ1-4; the match to TRBD1 covers 9 bases. The CDR3 has 15 residues. Trimming removed 8 bases from V and 5 bases from J; junction bases left unmatched: 9. Germline V lookup: CDR1 LNHDA, CDR2 SQIVND (reference sequence). CDR3 region: CASLKAGTGNEKLFF. CDR3 nucleotide sequence: TGTGCCAGTCTTAAAGCCGGGACAGGGAATGAAAAACTGTTTTTT. Filled out from reference TRBV19 and TRBJ1-4, the complete variable domain reads DGGITQSPKYLFRKEGQNVTLSCEQNLNHDAMYWYRQDPGQGLRLIYYSQIVNDFQKGDIAEGYSVSREKKESFPLTVTSAQKNPTAFYLCASLKAGTGNEKLFFGSGTQLSVL.

In this sample, this clonotype turned up many times. The genes are TRBV15 and TRBJ1-1; TRBD1 matches 12 bases. CDR3 size: 17 residues. Germline CDR1 LNHNV, CDR2 YYDKDF (reference sequence). V shed 0 bases and J 5 bases; nucleotides not matched to a gene: 7. The CDR3 protein is CATSREGTGGMRTEAFF. In nucleotides, the CDR3 is TGTGCCACCAGCAGAGAAGGGACAGGGGGCATGAGGACTGAAGCTTTCTTT.

This clonotype showed up many times. The rearrangement links TRBV27 to TRBJ2-2; TRBD2 agrees at 7 bases. The length of the CDR3 is 16 residues. J was trimmed by 0 bases and V by 7 bases; bases with no gene match: 8. CDR1 and CDR2 from the germline V gene are MNHEY and SMNVEV (reference sequence). The CDR3 spells CASTFSGGANTGELFF. The CDR3 nucleotides are TGTGCCAGCACCTTCTCGGGGGGTGCGAACACCGGGGAGCTGTTTTTT.

Only a few counts were recorded for this clonotype. The V and J genes are TRBV7-9 and TRBJ2-2; 11 bases are a match to TRBD2. From germline, CDR1 is SEHNR and CDR2 FQNEAQ (reference sequence). After removal of 6 bases from V and 4 bases from J, the junction contained 4 bases not matched to a gene. This CDR3 has 15 residues. The CDR3 loop reads CASSSTSGGTGELFF. In DNA form, the CDR3 reads TGTGCCAGCAGTTCCACTAGCGGGGGCACCGGGGAGCTGTTTTTT.

The chain joins TRBV6-1 to TRBJ1-2; 12 nucleotides line up with TRBD1. Unmatched junction bases numbered 7, after V lost 5 bases and J lost 6 bases. Germline CDR1 is MNHNS and CDR2 is SASEGT. This CDR3 is 15 amino acids long. CDR3 in DNA: TGTGCCAGCAGTAGCCGGGGACAGGGGGCTCATGGCTACACCTTC. Its translation: CASSSRGQGAHGYTF.

This clonotype came up many times. This chain joins TRBV12-3 or TRBV12-4 and TRBJ2-2, with D hard to call. The V gene lost 6 bases and the J gene lost 0 bases, with 8 bases spanning the gap. The CDR3 extends over 14 amino acids. CDR3 nucleotide sequence: TGTGCCAGCAGGGTGGGTACGAACACCGGGGAGCTGTTTTTT. This encodes CASRVGTNTGELFF.

This clonotype appeared many times. J is TRBJ2-3 and V is TRBV9, with TRBD1 as a possible D gene (6 bases). This CDR3 comprises 14 residues. Germline V lookup: CDR1 SGDLS, CDR2 YYNGEE. V lost 4 bases to trimming and J lost 1 base, with 10 bases between them. For the CDR3, the DNA is TGTGCCAGCAGCCCTCGACAGGGCACAGATACGCAGTATTTT. This translates into CASSPRQGTDTQYF.

This clonotype was counted many times. The rearrangement joins TRBV5-5 to TRBJ1-5; D is undetermined. Germline CDR1 is SGHKS and CDR2 is YYEKEE (reference sequence). Trimming pared 2 bases from V and 0 bases from J, leaving 3 bases between. The CDR3 has 13 amino acids. The CDR3 reads CASSFHSNQPQHF. As DNA, the CDR3 is TGTGCCAGCAGCTTTCATAGCAATCAGCCCCAGCATTTT.

Many counts were recorded for this clonotype. The chain has TRBV20-1 and TRBJ1-1; D possibly corresponds to TRBD1 (5 bases). The germline CDR1 and CDR2 sequences are DFQATT and SNEGSKA (reference sequence). The CDR3 runs to 13 residues. V lost 1 base, J lost 8 bases, and 14 bases lay in between. The CDR3 bases are TGCAGTGCTAGAGCCACTGGACATCCCGAAGCTTTCTTT. Its translation is CSARATGHPEAFF.

This clonotype was seen more than once but under ten times. The rearrangement uses TRBV4-1 and TRBJ2-7; 7 bases fit TRBD2. The CDR3 covers 15 residues. V trimming: 1 base; J trimming: 3 bases; junction bases outside the gene matches: 6. Germline V gives CDR1 MGHRA, CDR2 YSYEKL. CDR3 coding DNA: TGCGCCAGCAGCCAAGGTCGGGGCGGGAGCTACGAGCAGTACTTC. Amino acids: CASSQGRGGSYEQYF.

This clonotype was recorded many times. The chain carries TRBV6-6 and TRBJ1-3; D is ambiguous. Germline-derived CDR1 and CDR2 are MNHNY and SVGAGI (reference sequence). This CDR3 is built from 16 residues. V was trimmed by 0 bases and J by 0 bases, leaving 9 bases between them. CDR3 protein: CASSYSISHSGNTIYF. DNA of the CDR3: TGTGCCAGCAGTTACTCGATCAGCCACTCTGGAAACACCATATATTTT.

Many counts were recorded for this clonotype. The chain couples TRBV20-1 to TRBJ1-6; D remains unclear. The V and J ends lost 6 bases and 6 bases respectively, with 18 bases between them. The CDR3 sequence is 15 residues long. Germline CDR1 DFQATT, CDR2 SNEGSKA (reference sequence). CDR3 DNA: TGCAGTGCACGCCCCCCCGACACAAGTAATTCACCCCTCCACTTT. Residues: CSARPPDTSNSPLHF.

This clonotype was detected many times. V gene TRBV27 combines with J gene TRBJ1-1; D gene ambiguous. The CDR3 contains 14 residues. Trimming pared 7 bases from V and 1 base from J, leaving 13 bases between. Germline V gives CDR1 MNHEY, CDR2 SMNVEV (reference sequence). Here the CDR3 reads CASMGAYANTEAFF. CDR3 DNA sequence: TGTGCCAGCATGGGCGCATATGCGAACACTGAAGCTTTCTTT.

This clonotype was counted at least ten times. This sequence joins TRBV20-1 and TRBJ2-5; 11 positions match TRBD2. The CDR3 totals 14 residues. V was clipped by 6 bases and J by 5 bases; unmatched bases: 8. Germline CDR1 is DFQATT and CDR2 is SNEGSKA (reference sequence). CDR3: CSAVAGGPDETQYF. The DNA of the CDR3 is TGCAGTGCCGTAGCGGGAGGGCCGGATGAGACCCAGTACTTC.

The V and J genes are TRBV11-1 and TRBJ2-7; D remains ambiguous. The germline V gene encodes CDR1 SGHAT and CDR2 FQDESV (reference sequence). The CDR3 consists of 14 residues. Trimming left V 5 bases short and J 7 bases short, with 18 bases between. CDR3 region: CASSPSPGAGEQYF. CDR3 DNA: TGTGCCAGCAGCCCCTCTCCGGGCGCAGGTGAGCAGTACTTC. The variable domain in full, with the rest retrieved from reference TRBV11-1 and TRBJ2-7, is EAEVAQSPRYKITEKSQAVAFWCDPISGHATLYWYRQILGQGPELLVQFQDESVVDDSQLPKDRFSAERLKGVDSTLKIQPAELGDSAMYLCASSPSPGAGEQYFGPGTRLTVT.

This clonotype was observed many times. The rearrangement links TRBV19 to TRBJ1-2, with 11 bases aligning to TRBD1. V shed 3 bases, J shed 6 bases, and the junction held 6 bases outside the gene matches. The CDR3 extends over 15 amino acids. Per the germline V gene, CDR1 is LNHDA and CDR2 is SQIVND (reference sequence). This chain's CDR3 is CASSIQEDRGHGYTF. In nucleotides, the CDR3 is TGTGCCAGTAGTATTCAGGAGGACAGGGGGCATGGCTACACCTTC.

This clonotype has ten or more counts. V usage is TRBV7-9 and J usage is TRBJ2-2, with 7 nucleotides matching TRBD1. CDR3 length equals 15 residues. Per the germline V gene, CDR1 is SEHNR and CDR2 is FQNEAQ (reference sequence). The J segment lost 2 bases and the V segment lost 1 base, leaving 1 base of the junction unmatched. The CDR3 region has the DNA TGTGCCAGCAGCTTAGGGGACAGAAACACCGGGGAGCTGTTTTTT. Protein sequence: CASSLGDRNTGELFF.

This clonotype was recorded at least ten times. This chain links TRBV7-9 with TRBJ2-7; 8 bases line up with TRBD2. The ends lost 6 bases at V and 2 bases at J; junction bases unmatched: 9. The CDR3 has 15 amino acids. Looked up from germline, CDR1 is SEHNR and CDR2 is FQNEAQ (reference sequence). The CDR3 nucleotides are TGTGCCAGCAGTAATTCAGCGGGGGCCCCCTACGAGCAGTACGTC. Its translation is CASSNSAGAPYEQYV.

The chain couples TRBV18 to TRBJ2-7; a possible D gene is TRBD1 (6 bases). V shed 0 bases and J shed 2 bases, with 8 bases lying between them. Germline CDR1 is KGHSH and CDR2 is LQKENI. The CDR3 length is 14 residues. CDR3 sequence: CASSPPKGAYEQYF. The CDR3, as DNA: TGTGCCAGCTCACCACCGAAGGGGGCCTACGAGCAGTACTTC.

The chain recombines TRBV10-3 with TRBJ1-4; 9 bases line up with TRBD1. The CDR3 spans 13 residues. The V and J ends lost 6 bases and 6 bases, in that order; junction bases with no gene match: 2. From germline, CDR1 is ENHRY and CDR2 SYGVKD. Written as DNA, the CDR3 is TGTGCCATCAGCCGGACAGGGGATGAAAAACTGTTTTTT. As protein: CAISRTGDEKLFF.

This clonotype was detected a few times. This chain uses TRBV19 with TRBJ2-1; TRBD1 aligns across 11 bases. CDR3 length: 15 amino acids. Trimming removed 5 bases from V and 6 bases from J; junction bases left unmatched: 6. Germline V gene lookup returns CDR1 LNHDA and CDR2 SQIVND (reference sequence). The CDR3 loop reads CASSYGTGGFNEQFF. CDR3 nucleotides: TGTGCCAGTAGTTATGGGACAGGGGGTTTCAATGAGCAGTTCTTC.

This clonotype was detected many times. The chain employs TRBV18 and TRBJ2-7; 10 bases map to TRBD1. After removal of 2 bases from V and 0 bases from J, the junction contained 1 base not matched to a gene. CDR1 and CDR2 (germline): KGHSH, LQKENI. CDR3 length equals 15 residues. The CDR3, as DNA: TGTGCCAGCTCACCAGGGACAGGGGCCTCCTACGAGCAGTACGTC. Its protein is CASSPGTGASYEQYV.

This chain links TRBV19 with TRBJ2-7; TRBD2 might be the D (5 bases). This CDR3 has 14 amino acids. Per the germline V gene, CDR1 is LNHDA and CDR2 is SQIVND (reference sequence). Deletions cut 2 bases from V and 3 bases from J, with 11 bases between. In DNA, the CDR3 is TGTGCCAGTAGTATAAAAGCGGAAAACTACGAGCAGTACTTC. Encoded protein: CASSIKAENYEQYF.